This T cell receptor beta chain derives from a study of cytomegalovirus exposure and HLA in healthy donors. The table came from immunoSEQ multiplex PCR; TCRdb's copy has only in-frame clones and leaves some out. The table records around 150,000 clones, just under 90% of them present only once. The sequenced material came from PBMCs. The clonotype comes from a woman younger than 35 in good health and CMV-seropositive.

The CDR3 loop is CASSLVGLAGDRKETQYF. The CDR3 DNA reads TGTGCCAGCAGTTTGGTAGGACTAGCGGGAGATAGGAAAGAGACCCAGTACTTC. The V and J genes are TRBV27 and TRBJ2-5; 13 bases match TRBD2. The CDR3 totals 18 residues. The germline V gene encodes CDR1 MNHEY and CDR2 SMNVEV (reference sequence). Trimming removed 3 bases from V and 3 bases from J; junction bases left unmatched: 10.